This T cell receptor (beta chain) was sequenced during a study of blood T cells in healthy people across ages. Then a second PCR, running roughly 7 to 11 cycles, was carried out with a sample-barcoded 5' primer and a J-beta primer mix. Each cDNA molecule carried a tag from a template-switch adaptor that contained 12 random nucleotides. Via MiXCR, TCRdb re-called the 5' RACE reads, giving one row per CDR3 protein. The sample shows over a million distinct CDR3 sequences, approximately 42% of them seen only once. This clonotype was picked up many times. In germline, CDR1 is DFQATT, CDR2 SNEGSKA (reference sequence). Deletions cut 2 bases from V and 8 bases from J, with 12 bases between. The CDR3 covers 13 residues. No fewer than 5 micrograms of total RNA were isolated from every sample.

The sample taken for sequencing was blood. V usage is TRBV20-1 and J usage is TRBJ1-4; a possible D gene is TRBD1 (6 bases). The sequence came from a woman aged 18-30 years in good health. The CDR3 spells CSARSVGGEKLFF. CDR3 nucleotide sequence: TGCAGTGCTAGATCGGTCGGGGGCGAAAAACTGTTTTTT.